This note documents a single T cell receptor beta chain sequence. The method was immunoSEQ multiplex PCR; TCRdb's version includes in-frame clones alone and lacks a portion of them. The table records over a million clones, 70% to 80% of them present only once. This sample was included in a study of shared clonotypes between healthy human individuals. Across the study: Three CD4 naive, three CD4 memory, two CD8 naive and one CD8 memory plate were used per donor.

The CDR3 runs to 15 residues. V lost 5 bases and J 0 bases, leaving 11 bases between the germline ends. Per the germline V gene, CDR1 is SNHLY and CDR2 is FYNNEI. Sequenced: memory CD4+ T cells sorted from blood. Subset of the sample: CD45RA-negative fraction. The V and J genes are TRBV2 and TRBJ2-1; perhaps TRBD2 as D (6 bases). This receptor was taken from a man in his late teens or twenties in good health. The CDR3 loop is CASSLSGSSYNEQFF. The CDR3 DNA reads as TGTGCCAGCAGTCTTAGCGGTTCCTCCTACAATGAGCAGTTCTTC.